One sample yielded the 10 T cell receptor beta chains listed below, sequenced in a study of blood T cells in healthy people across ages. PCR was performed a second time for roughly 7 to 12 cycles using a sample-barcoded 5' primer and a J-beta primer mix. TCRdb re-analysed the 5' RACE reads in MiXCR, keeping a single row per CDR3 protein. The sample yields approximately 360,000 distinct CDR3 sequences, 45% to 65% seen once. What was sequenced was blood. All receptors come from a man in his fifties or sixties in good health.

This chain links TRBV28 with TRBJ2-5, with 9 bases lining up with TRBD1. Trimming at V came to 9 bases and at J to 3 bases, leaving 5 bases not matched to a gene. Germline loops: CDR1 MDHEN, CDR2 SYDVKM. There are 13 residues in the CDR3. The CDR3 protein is CASRGQGKETQYF. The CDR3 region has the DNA TGTGCCAGTAGGGGACAGGGCAAAGAGACCCAGTACTTC.

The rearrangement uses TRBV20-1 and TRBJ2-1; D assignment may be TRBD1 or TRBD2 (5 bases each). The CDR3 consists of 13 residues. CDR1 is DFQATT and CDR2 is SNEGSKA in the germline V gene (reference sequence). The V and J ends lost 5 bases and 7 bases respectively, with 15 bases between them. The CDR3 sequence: CSAPPTGRNEQFF. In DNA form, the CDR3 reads TGCAGTGCTCCGCCGACGGGGCGGAATGAGCAGTTCTTC.

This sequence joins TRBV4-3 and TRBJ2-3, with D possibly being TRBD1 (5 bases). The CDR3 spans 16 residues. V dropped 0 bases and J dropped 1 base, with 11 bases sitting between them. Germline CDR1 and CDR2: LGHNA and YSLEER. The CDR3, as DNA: TGCGCCAGCAGCCAAGATGAAAGGGGTGGCACAGATACGCAGTATTTT. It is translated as CASSQDERGGTDTQYF.

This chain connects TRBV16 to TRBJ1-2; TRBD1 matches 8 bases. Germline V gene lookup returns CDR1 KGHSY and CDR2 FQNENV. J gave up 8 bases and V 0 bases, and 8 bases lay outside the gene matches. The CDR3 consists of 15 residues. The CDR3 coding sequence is TGTGCCAGCAGCCAATCGGGCAGGGGGCAACGAGGCTACACCTTC. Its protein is CASSQSGRGQRGYTF.

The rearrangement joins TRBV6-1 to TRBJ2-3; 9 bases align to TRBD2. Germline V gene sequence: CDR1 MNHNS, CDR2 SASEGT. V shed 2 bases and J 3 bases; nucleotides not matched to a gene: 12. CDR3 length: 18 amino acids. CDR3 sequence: CASSELIGAGGATDTQYF. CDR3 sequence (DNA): TGTGCCAGCAGTGAACTAATAGGGGCGGGAGGGGCGACAGATACGCAGTATTTT.

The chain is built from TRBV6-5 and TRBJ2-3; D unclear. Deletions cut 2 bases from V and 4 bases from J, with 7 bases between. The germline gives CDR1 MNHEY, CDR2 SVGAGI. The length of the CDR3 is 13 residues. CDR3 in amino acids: CASSYGHADTQYF. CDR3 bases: TGTGCCAGCAGTTACGGGCATGCAGATACGCAGTATTTT.

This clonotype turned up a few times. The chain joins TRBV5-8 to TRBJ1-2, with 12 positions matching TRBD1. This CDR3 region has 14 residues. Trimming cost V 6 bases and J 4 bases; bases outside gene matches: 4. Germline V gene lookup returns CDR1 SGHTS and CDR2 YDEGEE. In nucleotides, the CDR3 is TGTGCCAGCAACGCGGGACAGGGGGCCTATGGCTACACCTTC. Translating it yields CASNAGQGAYGYTF.

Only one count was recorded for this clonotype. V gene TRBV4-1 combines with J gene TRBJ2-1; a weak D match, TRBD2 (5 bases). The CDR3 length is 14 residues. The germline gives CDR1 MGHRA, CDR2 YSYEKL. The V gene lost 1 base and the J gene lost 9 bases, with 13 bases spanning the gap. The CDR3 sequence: CASSQGPLAFEQFF. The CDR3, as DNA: TGCGCCAGCAGCCAAGGCCCTCTAGCTTTTGAGCAGTTCTTC.

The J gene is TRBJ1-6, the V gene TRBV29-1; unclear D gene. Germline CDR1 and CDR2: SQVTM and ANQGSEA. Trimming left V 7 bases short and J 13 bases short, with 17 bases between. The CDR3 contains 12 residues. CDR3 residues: CSDRRTVRPLHF. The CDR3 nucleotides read TGCAGCGACCGACGGACCGTCCGTCCCCTCCACTTT.

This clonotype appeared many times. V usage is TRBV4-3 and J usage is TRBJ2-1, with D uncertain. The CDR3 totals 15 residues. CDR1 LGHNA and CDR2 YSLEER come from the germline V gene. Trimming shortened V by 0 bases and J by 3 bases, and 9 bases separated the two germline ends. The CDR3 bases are TGCGCCAGCAGCCAAGATCAATCTTTCTACAATGAGCAGTTCTTC. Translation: CASSQDQSFYNEQFF.